These 2 T cell receptor beta chains were all obtained from the same sample, sequenced in a study of response to subunit inactivated influenza vaccine. TCRdb analysed the RT-PCR reads with MiXCR anew, one entry per CDR3 protein. The sample yields about 570,000 distinct CDR3 sequences, 11% seen once. These data also featured in a second study, about T cells expressing NK-cell markers. That work adds: A 5'RACE template switching approach incorporating UMIs was used to make TCR beta cDNA.

Sequences were derived from PBMCs from blood, sampled on the day of vaccination. These receptors all stem from a man between 50 and 59 years old who received an inactivated influenza vaccine.

This clonotype appeared many times. The chain uses TRBV7-9 and TRBJ1-5; D is unclear. V was cut by 4 bases and J by 3 bases, with 13 bases left in between. The CDR3 totals 15 residues. Germline V CDR1 and CDR2: SEHNR, FQNEAQ (reference sequence). CDR3 DNA sequence: TGTGCCAGCAGCTCGTCTCTAGCGGTCAATCAGCCCCAGCATTTT. It is translated as CASSSSLAVNQPQHF.

The CDR3 loop is CACPRDRGFVAQYF. The CDR3 bases are TGTGCCTGCCCCAGGGACAGGGGGTTCGTTGCGCAGTATTTT. This rearrangement joins TRBV30 to TRBJ2-3; TRBD1 agrees at 11 bases. Losses at the gene ends were 6 bases for V and 10 bases for J; bases not matched to a gene: 12. This CDR3 region has 14 residues. Germline CDR1 reads GTSNPN; CDR2 reads SVGIG (reference sequence).